This T cell receptor (beta chain) was recovered during a study of radiation and T cells in renal cell carcinoma. Overall study context: Nephrectomy followed 15 Gy stereotactic body radiation by 4 weeks.

Per the germline V gene, CDR1 is GTSNPN and CDR2 is SVGIG (reference sequence). V shed 2 bases, J shed 5 bases, and the junction held 5 bases outside the gene matches. The CDR3 extends over 14 amino acids. The time point is: blood 2 weeks post-SBRT. Treatment meaning: 15 Gy SBRT to primary tumor, nephrectomy 4 weeks later. Radiation-treated patients gave blood at baseline, week 2 and week 4. Generated by immunoSEQ multiplex PCR, the TCRdb table keeps only in-frame clones and is missing some. The sample lists around 76,000 clones, roughly 82% occurring once. This chain links TRBV30 with TRBJ1-4; 7 bases line up with TRBD1. The specimen was blood, collected from a patient whose treatment included radiotherapy and nephrectomy. The clonotype originates from a man aged 60-69 years with renal cell carcinoma. CDR3 loop: CAWSRTGGNEKLFF. CDR3 bases: TGTGCCTGGAGTCGGACAGGCGGGAATGAAAAACTGTTTTTT.